The 30 T cell receptor beta chains reported below all come from one sample, sequenced in a study of post-analysis software for immune sequencing data. Researchers reported that TCR beta cDNA libraries carried unique molecular identifiers. One entry per CDR3 protein results from TCRdb running MiXCR on the PCR reads. The data show about 800,000 distinct CDR3 sequences, with 25% to 30% seen just once and under 0.7% held by the top ten. These TCRs are of unknown antigen specificity. Study results and limitations: TRBV5-6, TRBV5-1 and TRBV20-1 belonged to a set of a handful of TRBV segments that were more frequent in patients than controls.

The specimen was blood. These receptors were collected from a girl aged 5-17 years with multiple sclerosis.

V is TRBV7-2 and J is TRBJ2-7; maybe TRBD1 (6 bases). CDR1 and CDR2 (germline): SGHTA, FQGNSA. Deletions cut 5 bases from V and 4 bases from J, with 15 bases between. This CDR3 is built from 14 residues. The CDR3 DNA sequence: TGTGCCAGCAGCCCTCCGGGGACACCGTACGAGCAGTACTTC. Translating it yields CASSPPGTPYEQYF.

The chain couples TRBV7-2 to TRBJ1-5; D is unresolved. The germline V gene has CDR1 SGHTA and CDR2 FQGNSA. V lost 5 bases to trimming and J lost 6 bases, with 11 bases between them. The CDR3 spans 13 residues. The CDR3 region has the DNA TGTGCCAGCAGCCCGAATGGTGGTCAGCCCCAGCATTTT. Translating it yields CASSPNGGQPQHF.

The chain combines TRBV29-1 with TRBJ2-3, with D hard to call. This CDR3 contains 13 residues. Germline values: CDR1 SQVTM, CDR2 ANQGSEA. Trimming pared 7 bases from V and 6 bases from J, leaving 17 bases between. The CDR3 protein is CSAAVHHGDTQYF. The CDR3 region has the DNA TGCAGCGCTGCGGTCCACCACGGGGATACGCAGTATTTT.

V and J are TRBV20-1 and TRBJ2-1; 7 positions match TRBD2. The CDR3 runs 15 residues. The V segment lost 5 bases and the J segment 6 bases; nucleotides outside the gene matches: 13. Germline V gene lookup returns CDR1 DFQATT and CDR2 SNEGSKA (reference sequence). The CDR3 DNA is TGCAGTGCTTGGCTGGGAGCGGGGCGGGCCAATGAGCAGTTCTTC. Amino acids: CSAWLGAGRANEQFF.

Note on this clonotype: The germline gene is not matched at one end of the junction; a read error may be the cause. The V gene is TRBV20-1, the J gene TRBJ1-5; D is unresolved. The CDR3 has 15 residues. The germline V gene encodes CDR1 DFQATT and CDR2 SNEGSKA (reference sequence). As DNA, the CDR3 is TGCAGTGCTAGTAATTTCCACAATAGCGATCAGCCCCAGCATTTT. Amino acid sequence: CSASNFHNSDQPQHF.

This clonotype was seen more than once but under ten times. The gene calls are TRBV28 and TRBJ2-7; the match to TRBD1 covers 11 bases. Per germline, CDR1 MDHEN and CDR2 SYDVKM. The CDR3 loop spans 14 amino acids. V lost 0 bases to trimming and J lost 6 bases; unmatched junction nucleotides: 1. The CDR3: CASSLWGQGGEQYF. DNA of the CDR3: TGTGCCAGCAGTTTATGGGGACAGGGGGGCGAGCAGTACTTC.

The chain carries TRBV9 and TRBJ2-5; 10 bases fit TRBD2. The V gene's germline CDR1 is SGDLS and CDR2 YYNGEE. The CDR3 is 15 residues long. Trimming removed 4 bases from V and 5 bases from J; junction bases left unmatched: 8. The CDR3 region is CASSMSGGAAETQYF. The CDR3 DNA is TGTGCCAGCAGCATGAGCGGGGGGGCCGCTGAGACCCAGTACTTC.

A remark on this clonotype: Since a much larger clone is just one base distant, this may be a read error. This chain links TRBV7-6 with TRBJ2-1, with 10 bases identical to TRBD1. Losses at the gene ends were 5 bases for V and 13 bases for J; bases not matched to a gene: 11. There are 14 residues in the CDR3. CDR1 SGHVS and CDR2 FNYEAQ come from the germline V gene. This CDR3 reads CASSLGTGDKTQFF. The CDR3 DNA is TGTGCCAGCAGCCTAGGGACAGGGGATAAGACCCAGTTCTTC.

This clonotype was counted once. A much larger clone differs from this one at a single base, so this may be a read error. The chain couples TRBV6-6 to TRBJ2-5; tentative D call: TRBD1 (5 bases). The DNA end is more similar to TRBJ2-7, so the J call may be wrong. The germline gives CDR1 MNHNY, CDR2 SVGAGI (reference sequence). This CDR3 region has 13 residues. CDR3 DNA: TGTGCCAGAAGTTCAGGGTTGGGCTACGAGCAGTACTTC. Amino acid sequence: CARSSGLGYEQYF.

This clonotype was seen a single time. V and J are TRBV6-6 and TRBJ1-1; the D is unclear. Germline V gene lookup returns CDR1 MNHNY and CDR2 SVGAGI (reference sequence). V was clipped by 6 bases and J by 7 bases, with 12 bases between them. CDR3 size: 12 residues. CDR3 sequence: CASRSTGDEAFF. The CDR3 region has the DNA TGTGCCAGCAGGTCGACGGGTGATGAAGCTTTCTTT.

The CDR3 DNA sequence: TGTGCCAGCAGTCAACGACGGCATAGCAATCAGCCCCAGCATTTT. Translating gives CASSQRRHSNQPQHF. The rearrangement links TRBV28 to TRBJ1-5; D is unresolved. CDR3 size: 15 residues. Germline V gene data show CDR1 as MDHEN and CDR2 as SYDVKM. Trimming removed 5 bases from V and 0 bases from J, with 11 bases in between.

A few counts support this clonotype. The J gene is TRBJ1-5, the V gene TRBV7-2, with D tentatively TRBD1 (6 bases). The CDR3 sequence is 17 residues long. Between the trimmed V and J ends, which lost 6 bases and 2 bases, there was a span of 20 bases. Per the germline V gene, CDR1 is SGHTA and CDR2 is FQGNSA. This chain's CDR3 is CASSHPPGARGNQPQHF. As DNA, the CDR3 is TGTGCCAGCAGTCACCCCCCGGGGGCCCGGGGCAATCAGCCCCAGCATTTT.

This clonotype was found a few times. The chain is built from TRBV29-1 and TRBJ2-7; 9 bases agree with TRBD1. CDR1 is SQVTM, CDR2 ANQGSEA, per germline. The V and J ends lost 6 bases and 5 bases, in that order; junction bases with no gene match: 8. This CDR3 contains 13 residues. CDR3 DNA sequence: TGCAGCGTCAGGGGGACAGGGTACCACGAGCAGTACTTC. Amino acids: CSVRGTGYHEQYF.

This clonotype was detected only a few times. The chain links TRBV28 to TRBJ2-4; D is uncertain. Germline lookup yields CDR1 MDHEN and CDR2 SYDVKM. V was pared by 4 bases and J by 6 bases, with 19 bases between. This CDR3 is 16 amino acids long. The CDR3 spells CASSSPRAQGRNIQYF. The CDR3 DNA follows: TGTGCCAGCAGTTCGCCCCGGGCGCAAGGTAGAAACATTCAGTACTTC. Full variable domain (outside the CDR3, taken from reference TRBV28 and TRBJ2-4): DVKVTQSSRYLVKRTGEKVFLECVQDMDHENMFWYRQDPGLGLRLIYFSYDVKMKEKGDIPEGYSVSREKKERFSLILESASTNQTSMYLCASSSPRAQGRNIQYFGAGTRLSVL.

The chain joins TRBV11-2 to TRBJ2-1; the match to TRBD2 covers 8 bases. The CDR3 has 15 amino acids. With V trimmed by 5 bases and J by 3 bases, 6 bases remained unmatched. From germline, CDR1 is SGHAT and CDR2 FQNNGV. The CDR3 DNA follows: TGTGCCAGCAGCCCCCGGGGGGGACGCTACAATGAGCAGTTCTTC. It is translated as CASSPRGGRYNEQFF. The variable domain in full, completed from reference TRBV11-2 and TRBJ2-1, reads EAGVAQSPRYKIIEKRQSVAFWCNPISGHATLYWYQQILGQGPKLLIQFQNNGVVDDSQLPKDRFSAERLKGVDSTLKIQPAKLEDSAVYLCASSPRGGRYNEQFFGPGTRLTVL.

In its sample, this clonotype was seen many times. The rearrangement links TRBV9 to TRBJ2-7, with D possibly matching TRBD2 (6 bases). V was clipped by 0 bases and J by 4 bases, with 8 bases between them. CDR1 and CDR2 (germline): SGDLS, YYNGEE. This CDR3 is 13 amino acids long. The DNA of the CDR3 is TGTGCCAGCAGCGTAGCGGGAGCGTACGAGCAGTACTTC. Translated: CASSVAGAYEQYF.

The chain is built from TRBV19 and TRBJ2-5; tentative D call: TRBD2 (5 bases). Germline V gene sequence: CDR1 LNHDA, CDR2 SQIVND (reference sequence). This CDR3 spans 13 amino acids. V gave up 6 bases and J gave up 3 bases, with 11 bases separating them. This CDR3 reads CASRPREKETQYF. CDR3 nucleotide sequence: TGTGCCAGTAGACCCCGGGAAAAAGAGACCCAGTACTTC.

V gene TRBV28 combines with J gene TRBJ2-1; D remains ambiguous. V was shortened by 6 bases and J by 6 bases, with 15 bases between the two germline ends. The CDR3 is 14 residues long. The V gene's germline CDR1 is MDHEN and CDR2 SYDVKM. CDR3 protein: CASRIDDPRNEQFF. The DNA for the CDR3 is TGTGCCAGCAGAATAGACGACCCCCGCAATGAGCAGTTCTTC.

This clonotype occurred a few times. This chain joins TRBV15 and TRBJ2-2; 8 nucleotides agree with TRBD1. The CDR3 is 15 amino acids. Germline loops: CDR1 LNHNV, CDR2 YYDKDF (reference sequence). V shed 4 bases and J 1 base; nucleotides not matched to a gene: 2. The CDR3 here is CATSMTGENTGELFF. The CDR3, as DNA: TGTGCCACCAGCATGACAGGGGAGAACACCGGGGAGCTGTTTTTT.

In its sample, this clonotype was seen a few times. The chain is built from TRBV4-3 and TRBJ2-1, with 7 bases matching TRBD1. The CDR3 extends over 15 amino acids. The germline V gene has CDR1 LGHNA and CDR2 YSLEER. Trimming cost V 3 bases and J 2 bases; bases outside gene matches: 4. CDR3 DNA sequence: TGCGCCAGCAGCCAGATCGGACAGGCCTACAATGAGCAGTTCTTC. It yields the protein CASSQIGQAYNEQFF.

CDR3 DNA sequence: TGCAGCGTTGTCCCCCACTCTCCTTTACCGTTGGGTTACAATGAGCAGTTCTTC. Protein: CSVVPHSPLPLGYNEQFF. This rearrangement joins TRBV29-1 to TRBJ2-1; D ambiguous. The CDR3 is 18 amino acids. Germline V gives CDR1 SQVTM, CDR2 ANQGSEA. V was pared by 4 bases and J by 4 bases, with 26 bases between.

This clonotype was seen more than once but under ten times. The CDR3 nucleotides read TGCGCCAGCAGCCGTAATGTGGAGGGGAACTATGGCTACACCTTC. Protein sequence: CASSRNVEGNYGYTF. The J gene is TRBJ1-2, the V gene TRBV4-3; D is possibly TRBD1 (5 bases). Deletions cut 4 bases from V and 2 bases from J, with 14 bases between. Germline CDR1 reads LGHNA; CDR2 reads YSLEER. The CDR3 has 15 amino acids.

The V call is TRBV20-1, the J call TRBJ2-7; 10 bases are shared with TRBD1. The DNA end is more similar to TRBJ2-5, so the J call may be wrong. The CDR3 contains 18 residues. The germline CDR1 and CDR2 sequences are DFQATT and SNEGSKA (reference sequence). The CDR3 DNA follows: TGCAGTGCTAGCCCCCACCACCCAGGGACAGGGGTAGGAGAGACCCAGTACTTC. This gives the protein CSASPHHPGTGVGETQYF.

As for this clonotype: One end of the junction fails to match germline, which may point to a read error. CDR3 region: CASSSVPSTDAQYF. DNA for the CDR3: TGTGCCAGCAGTTCGGTACCGAGCACAGATGCGCAGTATTTT. This chain joins TRBV12-3 or TRBV12-4 and TRBJ2-3, with D uncertain. The CDR3 covers 14 residues.

V and J are TRBV5-1 and TRBJ1-1; D perhaps matches TRBD1 (5 bases). CDR1 and CDR2 from the germline V gene are SGHRS and YFSETQ. The CDR3 consists of 14 residues. V lost 2 bases to trimming and J lost 2 bases, with 10 bases between them. DNA for the CDR3: TGCGCCAGCAGCTTTCGGGGCCCCAACACTGAAGCTTTCTTT. Its protein product is CASSFRGPNTEAFF.

The CDR3 DNA reads TGTGCCAGCAACCCGGGCAATTCACCCCTCCACTTT. Translation: CASNPGNSPLHF. This rearrangement joins TRBV2 to TRBJ1-6; D unclear. The CDR3 length is 12 residues. Looked up from germline, CDR1 is SNHLY and CDR2 is FYNNEI. V was clipped by 7 bases and J by 7 bases, with 8 bases between them.

This clonotype was seen at least ten times. The CDR3 sequence: CSAISGLAGRRHYEQYF. The CDR3 coding sequence is TGCAGTGCTATTTCCGGACTAGCGGGAAGGAGACACTACGAGCAGTACTTC. The chain links TRBV20-1 to TRBJ2-7; TRBD2 matches 12 bases. Germline V gives CDR1 DFQATT, CDR2 SNEGSKA (reference sequence). CDR3 length: 17 residues. Trimming removed 4 bases from V and 3 bases from J; junction bases left unmatched: 13.

The chain carries TRBV7-2 and TRBJ2-1; a weak D match, TRBD1 (5 bases). The CDR3 has 14 residues. Germline V gene lookup returns CDR1 SGHTA and CDR2 FQGNSA. The V end was cut by 5 bases, the J end by 9 bases, with 17 bases between. This chain's CDR3 is CASSGSKGSGEQFF. The DNA for the CDR3 is TGTGCCAGCAGCGGTTCAAAGGGGTCCGGTGAGCAGTTCTTC. Using reference TRBV7-2 and TRBJ2-1 for the parts outside the CDR3, the full variable domain is GAGVSQSPSNKVTEKGKDVELRCDPISGHTALYWYRQSLGQGLEFLIYFQGNSAPDKSGLPSDRFSAERTGGSVSTLTIQRTQQEDSAVYLCASSGSKGSGEQFFGPGTRLTVL.

This clonotype was counted only a few times. This chain links TRBV5-1 with TRBJ2-1, with D perhaps matching TRBD1 (5 bases). V was cut by 0 bases and J by 8 bases, with 9 bases left in between. Looked up from germline, CDR1 is SGHRS and CDR2 is YFSETQ. This CDR3 spans 13 amino acids. The CDR3 nucleotides read TGCGCCAGCAGCTTGGATAGCAGGGATGAGCAGTTCTTC. It translates to CASSLDSRDEQFF.

This clonotype turned up a few times. The chain uses TRBV7-2 and TRBJ2-1, with TRBD2 matching over 9 bases. Germline CDR1 is SGHTA and CDR2 is FQGNSA. The CDR3 extends over 20 amino acids. With V trimmed by 1 base and J by 2 bases, 15 bases remained unmatched. The CDR3: CASSLVPVAGGYRTYNEQFF. DNA for the CDR3: TGTGCCAGCAGCTTAGTTCCCGTTGCGGGAGGGTACAGGACCTACAATGAGCAGTTCTTC.